This entry concerns a single T cell receptor (beta chain). This table comes from immunoSEQ multiplex PCR, and its TCRdb copy is limited to in-frame clones, with some not included. This table holds 250,000 to 300,000 clones, about 80% found once. The length of the CDR3 is 16 residues. V lost 0 bases and J 5 bases, leaving 17 bases between the germline ends. Germline values: CDR1 SGDLS, CDR2 YYNGEE. The data stem from a study of blood T cell repertoires in COVID-19. The sequenced material came from PBMCs or T cells enriched from blood (not recorded which). The receptor comes from a man over 45 who had recovered from COVID-19. The chain has TRBV9 and TRBJ2-5; D possibly corresponds to TRBD2 (6 bases). CDR3: CASSVDIGGSRETQYF. The DNA for the CDR3 is TGTGCCAGCAGCGTAGATATAGGAGGGTCACGGGAGACCCAGTACTTC.